In its sample, the clone carrying this TCR beta chain was seen a few times. The antigen is not known. This specimen comes from a study of cytomegalovirus exposure and HLA in healthy donors. General study findings and limits: The study listed under 200 cytomegalovirus-associated TCR beta chains.

Method: immunoSEQ multiplex PCR; TCRdb's copy keeps in-frame clones and lacks some. The table includes 160,000 or so clones, around 85% detected once. This TCR derives from a man between 25 and 39 years old in good health and CMV-seropositive. The sequencing sample was made of PBMCs.

The CDR3 DNA is TGTGCCAGCTCCAGGACTAGCGAGGAAGAGACCCAGTACTTC. Translation gives CASSRTSEEETQYF. This rearrangement joins TRBV9 to TRBJ2-5, with 9 bases lining up with TRBD2. Germline CDR1 reads SGDLS; CDR2 reads YYNGEE. The CDR3 consists of 14 residues. V lost 7 bases, J lost 3 bases, and 7 bases stayed unmatched.